This T cell receptor (beta chain) was recovered during a study of a mutant IDH1 vaccine in newly diagnosed glioma. The length of the CDR3 is 16 residues. V dropped 4 bases and J dropped 0; count of bases not matched to a gene: 2. The germline V gene encodes CDR1 SGHKS and CDR2 YYEKEE (reference sequence). Clones were sequenced by immunoSEQ multiplex PCR, and TCRdb holds only the in-frame ones, with some missing. The table records fewer than 70,000 clones, about 87% of them present only once. Stated time point: week 35, safety follow-up. A single vaccine dose contained 300 ug of mutant IDH1 20-mer peptide, and topical imiquimod was used with it. Regarding this clone: Its cognate antigen is unknown.

Study-level results: Vaccine-induced immune responses were detected in around 92% of patients.

The genes are TRBV5-5 and TRBJ2-2; 11 bases are shared with TRBD2. The receptor comes from a man in his thirties or forties with glioma. The material sequenced was PBMCs, taken from a glioma patient whose treatment included an IDH1 peptide vaccine. This chain's CDR3 is CASSLTSGANTGELFF. CDR3 sequence (DNA): TGTGCCAGCAGCCTGACTAGCGGGGCGAACACCGGGGAGCTGTTTTTT.